These 28 T cell receptor beta chains were all obtained from the same sample, sequenced in a study of cytotoxic CD8 clonotypes in ibrutinib-treated CLL. Clones were sequenced by immunoSEQ multiplex PCR, and TCRdb holds only the in-frame ones, with some missing. The table shows over 120,000 clones, with about three quarters occurring only once. The material sequenced was PBMCs, taken after 24 months of ibrutinib treatment. The receptor source for this set is a human donor with chronic lymphocytic leukemia.

The chain has TRBV29-1 and TRBJ1-2; D remains unclear. From germline, CDR1 is SQVTM and CDR2 ANQGSEA. The V end lost 6 bases, the J end lost 8 bases, and 16 bases lay between the germline ends. The CDR3 has 12 residues. CDR3 sequence reads: CSVRIRLGGYTF. The DNA for the CDR3 is TGCAGCGTAAGGATCCGCCTAGGCGGCTACACCTTC.

This clone was observed a few times. This chain links TRBV2 with TRBJ2-2; D call uncertain. Germline values: CDR1 SNHLY, CDR2 FYNNEI. The CDR3 contains 10 residues. With 6 bases removed from V and 7 bases from J, the gap between germline ends came to 3 bases. The CDR3 coding sequence is TGTGCCAGCAGCGACGGGGAGCTGTTTTTT. Amino acids: CASSDGELFF. Looking up the rest from reference TRBV2 and TRBJ2-2 gives the full variable domain: EPEVTQTPSHQVTQMGQEVILRCVPISNHLYFYWYRQILGQKVEFLVSFYNNEISEKSEIFDDQFSVERPDGSNFTLKIRSTKLEDSAMYFCASSDGELFFGEGSRLTVL.

The CDR3 sequence: CASSQGAPYEQYF. The CDR3 nucleotides read TGCGCCAGCAGTCAGGGGGCCCCCTACGAGCAGTACTTC. This rearrangement joins TRBV5-1 to TRBJ2-7, with 8 bases matching TRBD1. The V gene's germline CDR1 is SGHRS and CDR2 YFSETQ. This CDR3 is 13 amino acids long. J lost 2 bases, V lost 5 bases, and 3 bases had no gene match.

The J gene is TRBJ2-7, the V gene TRBV18; D is undetermined. This CDR3 has 15 residues. Germline V gene sequence: CDR1 KGHSH, CDR2 LQKENI. V was trimmed by 6 bases and J by 5 bases, leaving 20 bases between them. The DNA of the CDR3 is TGTGCCAGCTCCCCGCCTAGTATCCCTATGCACGAGCAGTACTTC. It codes for CASSPPSIPMHEQYF.

This clone was recorded once. J is TRBJ1-5 and V is TRBV30; tentative D call: TRBD1 (6 bases). Germline loops: CDR1 GTSNPN, CDR2 SVGIG (reference sequence). The CDR3 has 16 amino acids. V was shortened by 0 bases and J by 2 bases, with 14 bases between the two germline ends. CDR3 nucleotides: TGTGCCTGGAGTGTACGGAGGGGGAAGGGCAATCAGCCCCAGCATTTT. This codes for CAWSVRRGKGNQPQHF.

The V call is TRBV7-3, the J call TRBJ2-7; 10 bases are a match to TRBD1. Germline trimming cut 5 bases from V and 5 bases from J; bases unmatched to any gene: 6. The CDR3 runs to 14 residues. Germline CDR1 SGHTA, CDR2 FQGTGA. CDR3 sequence reads: CASSRDRGVHEQYF. CDR3 coding DNA: TGTGCCAGCAGCCGGGACAGGGGCGTCCACGAGCAGTACTTC.

V and J are TRBV27 and TRBJ2-1; tentatively, D is TRBD2 (7 bases). Germline-derived CDR1 and CDR2 are MNHEY and SMNVEV (reference sequence). Trimming left V 8 bases short and J 0 bases short, with 14 bases between. The CDR3 has 15 residues. The CDR3 DNA reads TGTGCCAGCGAAGGGGGAGGGGGCTCCTACAATGAGCAGTTCTTC. Translating it yields CASEGGGGSYNEQFF.

CDR3 loop: CASSSSPGERTGELFF. Here the CDR3 DNA reads TGTGCCAGCAGCTCCTCTCCGGGAGAGCGAACCGGGGAGCTGTTTTTT. This sequence joins TRBV7-7 and TRBJ2-2, with D maybe TRBD2 (6 bases). This CDR3 comprises 16 residues. Germline loops: CDR1 SSHAT, CDR2 FNYEAQ (reference sequence). Trimming shortened V by 4 bases and J by 5 bases, and 17 bases separated the two germline ends.

V and J are TRBV6-1 and TRBJ2-7, with D perhaps matching TRBD2 (5 bases). CDR1 and CDR2 from the germline V gene are MNHNS and SASEGT. V was cut by 2 bases and J by 7 bases, with 18 bases left in between. This CDR3 contains 15 residues. The CDR3 sequence is CASSETGVQLEEQYF. CDR3 in DNA: TGTGCCAGCAGTGAAACCGGGGTCCAACTTGAGGAGCAGTACTTC.

This chain links TRBV5-6 with TRBJ2-3; unclear D gene. The CDR3 has 11 amino acids. The germline V and J ends were trimmed by 0 bases and 4 bases, with 0 bases remaining between them. CDR1 is SGHDT, CDR2 YYEEEE, per germline. The DNA for the CDR3 is TGTGCCAGCAGCTTGGCAGATACGCAGTATTTT. It yields the protein CASSLADTQYF.

The J gene is TRBJ2-5, the V gene TRBV5-1, with D possibly TRBD2 on 6 matching bases. Trimming pared 4 bases from V and 5 bases from J, leaving 12 bases between. Germline-derived CDR1 and CDR2 are SGHRS and YFSETQ. CDR3 length equals 13 residues. The CDR3 nucleotides read TGCGCCAGCAGCCCCCGGCGGGGTGAGACCCAGTACTTC. It codes for CASSPRRGETQYF.

This rearrangement joins TRBV6-5 to TRBJ2-2; D not certain. Germline CDR1 and CDR2: MNHEY and SVGAGI. The V end lost 0 bases, the J end lost 1 base, and 3 bases lay between the germline ends. The CDR3 length is 14 residues. The CDR3 nucleotides are TGTGCCAGCAGTTACTCTGGGAACACCGGGGAGCTGTTTTTT. Translating gives CASSYSGNTGELFF.

This clone was seen a handful of times. This chain uses TRBV7-2 with TRBJ2-7, with TRBD2 matching 12 bases. There are 14 residues in the CDR3. The J segment lost 9 bases and the V segment lost 5 bases, leaving 8 bases of the junction unmatched. CDR1 SGHTA and CDR2 FQGNSA come from the germline V gene. CDR3 loop: CASSPPLLAGGQYF. The CDR3 DNA follows: TGTGCCAGCAGCCCCCCTCTACTAGCGGGGGGGCAGTACTTC.

This clone has a handful of counts. The rearrangement links TRBV28 to TRBJ1-1; D possibly corresponds to TRBD1 (5 bases). With 6 bases removed from V and 7 bases from J, the gap between germline ends came to 9 bases. This CDR3 contains 11 residues. Germline assignment: CDR1 MDHEN and CDR2 SYDVKM. The CDR3 DNA sequence: TGTGCCAGCAGGTCCACAGGTGAAGCTTTCTTT. Encoded protein: CASRSTGEAFF.

The rearrangement uses TRBV7-3 and TRBJ2-2; unclear D gene. This CDR3 contains 13 residues. With 5 bases removed from V and 2 bases from J, the gap between germline ends came to 6 bases. Germline CDR1 and CDR2: SGHTA and FQGTGA. The CDR3 DNA is TGTGCCAGCAGCCCTACTAACACCGGGGAGCTGTTTTTT. Encoded protein: CASSPTNTGELFF.

The rearrangement joins TRBV30 to TRBJ2-1; no clear D gene. V dropped 5 bases and J dropped 15 bases, with 14 bases sitting between them. Germline CDR1 GTSNPN, CDR2 SVGIG (reference sequence). There are 10 residues in the CDR3. The CDR3 here is CAWRSPRRFF. CDR3 sequence (DNA): TGTGCCTGGCGTAGTCCCCGCCGGTTCTTC.

The chain recombines TRBV6-5 with TRBJ2-3; TRBD2 might be the D (5 bases). From germline, CDR1 is MNHEY and CDR2 SVGAGI. V was trimmed by 10 bases and J by 0 bases, leaving 11 bases between them. The CDR3 is 13 amino acids. CDR3 amino acids: CATGRTSTDTQYF. As DNA, the CDR3 is TGTGCCACCGGACGGACTAGCACAGATACGCAGTATTTT.

The chain uses TRBV5-1 and TRBJ1-3; 8 bases agree with TRBD1. Per the germline V gene, CDR1 is SGHRS and CDR2 is YFSETQ. V shed 4 bases and J 2 bases; nucleotides not matched to a gene: 5. This CDR3 is built from 15 residues. CDR3 DNA: TGCGCCAGCAGCCCACAGGGGGATCCTGGAAACACCATATATTTT. It is translated as CASSPQGDPGNTIYF.

This clone is a singleton in its sample. This chain uses TRBV5-1 with TRBJ2-5; D gene unclear. The V end was cut by 1 base, the J end by 4 bases, with 8 bases between. The germline CDR1 and CDR2 sequences are SGHRS and YFSETQ. CDR3 length: 13 amino acids. CDR3 loop: CASSLPDGETQYF. The CDR3 bases are TGCGCCAGCAGCTTGCCGGATGGAGAGACCCAGTACTTC.

This clone showed up just once. The rearrangement uses TRBV10-3 and TRBJ1-2, with D perhaps TRBD1 (6 bases). The V end was cut by 3 bases, the J end by 3 bases, with 8 bases between. This CDR3 has 13 residues. Germline CDR1 is ENHRY and CDR2 is SYGVKD. CDR3 amino acids: CAISDRGHYGYTF. CDR3 bases: TGTGCCATCAGTGACAGGGGCCACTATGGCTACACCTTC.

This chain joins TRBV7-9 and TRBJ2-3, with D uncertain. V lost 0 bases and J 10 bases, leaving 11 bases between the germline ends. The germline gives CDR1 SEHNR, CDR2 FQNEAQ (reference sequence). The CDR3 spans 13 residues. CDR3 in amino acids: CASSLAGHSAQYF. CDR3 coding DNA: TGTGCCAGCAGCTTAGCAGGTCACTCGGCGCAGTATTTT.

Comments on this clone: A read error may explain this, as a much larger clone is one base away. The J gene is TRBJ1-2, the V gene TRBV7-3; 10 bases align to TRBD1. CDR1 is SGHTA, CDR2 FQGTGA, per germline. Trimming cost V 5 bases and J 4 bases; bases outside gene matches: 1. The CDR3 contains 13 residues. CDR3 amino acids: CASSRDRGYGYTF. For the CDR3, the DNA is TGTGCCAGCAGCCGGGACAGGGGCTATGGCTACACCTTC.

Comment on this clone: The sample has other DNA sequences that encode this CDR3 too. The chain is built from TRBV18 and TRBJ1-1; TRBD1 matches at 10 bases. Germline V gene sequence: CDR1 KGHSH, CDR2 LQKENI. The V and J ends lost 3 bases and 5 bases, in that order; junction bases with no gene match: 0. CDR3 length: 13 residues. CDR3 in amino acids: CASSPDRGTEAFF. The CDR3 DNA reads TGTGCCAGCTCACCGGACAGGGGGACTGAAGCTTTCTTT.

This clone is a singleton in its sample. The chain is built from TRBV7-2 and TRBJ2-7; D remains ambiguous. V was trimmed by 5 bases and J by 6 bases, leaving 14 bases between them. Germline CDR1 and CDR2: SGHTA and FQGNSA. The CDR3 length is 13 residues. In nucleotides, the CDR3 is TGTGCCAGCAGCCCAGGCCCCAGAGCCGAGCAGTACTTC. This gives the protein CASSPGPRAEQYF.

The rearrangement uses TRBV27 and TRBJ2-2, with 8 bases lining up with TRBD2. CDR3 length equals 15 residues. The germline gives CDR1 MNHEY, CDR2 SMNVEV (reference sequence). Trimming removed 5 bases from V and 3 bases from J; junction bases left unmatched: 5. The CDR3 loop is CASSPRGGDTGELFF. Here the CDR3 DNA reads TGTGCCAGCAGTCCCCGGGGGGGAGACACCGGGGAGCTGTTTTTT.

Here the CDR3 DNA reads TGTGCCAGCAGTTTTGGGGGACAGGGGCAACAGGAGCAGTACTTC. Its protein product is CASSFGGQGQQEQYF. The V gene is TRBV28, the J gene TRBJ2-7; 10 bases line up with TRBD1. V trimming: 3 bases; J trimming: 7 bases; junction bases outside the gene matches: 9. The germline V gene encodes CDR1 MDHEN and CDR2 SYDVKM. CDR3 size: 15 residues.

The chain is built from TRBV7-6 and TRBJ1-2; 7 nucleotides agree with TRBD1. V dropped 5 bases and J dropped 5; count of bases not matched to a gene: 20. Germline lookup yields CDR1 SGHVS and CDR2 FNYEAQ. The CDR3 loop spans 18 amino acids. This chain's CDR3 is CASSPTRDSLMGCYGYTF. CDR3 nucleotide sequence: TGTGCCAGCAGCCCGACTCGGGACAGCCTTATGGGGTGTTATGGCTACACCTTC.

The chain employs TRBV7-9 and TRBJ2-3; a possible D gene is TRBD1 (6 bases). Between the trimmed V and J ends, which lost 5 bases and 6 bases, there was a span of 9 bases. Germline CDR1 is SEHNR and CDR2 is FQNEAQ (reference sequence). The CDR3 is made up of 12 amino acids. The CDR3 bases are TGTGCCAGCAGCACCCAGGGGGATACGCAGTATTTT. Translated, it gives CASSTQGDTQYF.